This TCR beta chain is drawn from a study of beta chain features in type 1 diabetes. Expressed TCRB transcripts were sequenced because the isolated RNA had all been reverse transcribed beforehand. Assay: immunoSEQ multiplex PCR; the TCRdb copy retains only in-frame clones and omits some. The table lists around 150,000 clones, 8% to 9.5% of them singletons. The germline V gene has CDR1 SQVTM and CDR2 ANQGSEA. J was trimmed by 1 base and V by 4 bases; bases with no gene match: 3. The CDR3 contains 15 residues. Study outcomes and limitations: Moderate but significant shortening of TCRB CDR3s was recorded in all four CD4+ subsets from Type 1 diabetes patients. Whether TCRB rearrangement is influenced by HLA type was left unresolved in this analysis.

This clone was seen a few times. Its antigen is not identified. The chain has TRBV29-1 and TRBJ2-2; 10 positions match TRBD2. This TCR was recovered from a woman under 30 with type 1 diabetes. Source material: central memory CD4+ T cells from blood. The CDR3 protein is CSVGSSGGNTGELFF. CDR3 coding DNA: TGCAGCGTTGGATCTAGCGGGGGGAACACCGGGGAGCTGTTTTTT.